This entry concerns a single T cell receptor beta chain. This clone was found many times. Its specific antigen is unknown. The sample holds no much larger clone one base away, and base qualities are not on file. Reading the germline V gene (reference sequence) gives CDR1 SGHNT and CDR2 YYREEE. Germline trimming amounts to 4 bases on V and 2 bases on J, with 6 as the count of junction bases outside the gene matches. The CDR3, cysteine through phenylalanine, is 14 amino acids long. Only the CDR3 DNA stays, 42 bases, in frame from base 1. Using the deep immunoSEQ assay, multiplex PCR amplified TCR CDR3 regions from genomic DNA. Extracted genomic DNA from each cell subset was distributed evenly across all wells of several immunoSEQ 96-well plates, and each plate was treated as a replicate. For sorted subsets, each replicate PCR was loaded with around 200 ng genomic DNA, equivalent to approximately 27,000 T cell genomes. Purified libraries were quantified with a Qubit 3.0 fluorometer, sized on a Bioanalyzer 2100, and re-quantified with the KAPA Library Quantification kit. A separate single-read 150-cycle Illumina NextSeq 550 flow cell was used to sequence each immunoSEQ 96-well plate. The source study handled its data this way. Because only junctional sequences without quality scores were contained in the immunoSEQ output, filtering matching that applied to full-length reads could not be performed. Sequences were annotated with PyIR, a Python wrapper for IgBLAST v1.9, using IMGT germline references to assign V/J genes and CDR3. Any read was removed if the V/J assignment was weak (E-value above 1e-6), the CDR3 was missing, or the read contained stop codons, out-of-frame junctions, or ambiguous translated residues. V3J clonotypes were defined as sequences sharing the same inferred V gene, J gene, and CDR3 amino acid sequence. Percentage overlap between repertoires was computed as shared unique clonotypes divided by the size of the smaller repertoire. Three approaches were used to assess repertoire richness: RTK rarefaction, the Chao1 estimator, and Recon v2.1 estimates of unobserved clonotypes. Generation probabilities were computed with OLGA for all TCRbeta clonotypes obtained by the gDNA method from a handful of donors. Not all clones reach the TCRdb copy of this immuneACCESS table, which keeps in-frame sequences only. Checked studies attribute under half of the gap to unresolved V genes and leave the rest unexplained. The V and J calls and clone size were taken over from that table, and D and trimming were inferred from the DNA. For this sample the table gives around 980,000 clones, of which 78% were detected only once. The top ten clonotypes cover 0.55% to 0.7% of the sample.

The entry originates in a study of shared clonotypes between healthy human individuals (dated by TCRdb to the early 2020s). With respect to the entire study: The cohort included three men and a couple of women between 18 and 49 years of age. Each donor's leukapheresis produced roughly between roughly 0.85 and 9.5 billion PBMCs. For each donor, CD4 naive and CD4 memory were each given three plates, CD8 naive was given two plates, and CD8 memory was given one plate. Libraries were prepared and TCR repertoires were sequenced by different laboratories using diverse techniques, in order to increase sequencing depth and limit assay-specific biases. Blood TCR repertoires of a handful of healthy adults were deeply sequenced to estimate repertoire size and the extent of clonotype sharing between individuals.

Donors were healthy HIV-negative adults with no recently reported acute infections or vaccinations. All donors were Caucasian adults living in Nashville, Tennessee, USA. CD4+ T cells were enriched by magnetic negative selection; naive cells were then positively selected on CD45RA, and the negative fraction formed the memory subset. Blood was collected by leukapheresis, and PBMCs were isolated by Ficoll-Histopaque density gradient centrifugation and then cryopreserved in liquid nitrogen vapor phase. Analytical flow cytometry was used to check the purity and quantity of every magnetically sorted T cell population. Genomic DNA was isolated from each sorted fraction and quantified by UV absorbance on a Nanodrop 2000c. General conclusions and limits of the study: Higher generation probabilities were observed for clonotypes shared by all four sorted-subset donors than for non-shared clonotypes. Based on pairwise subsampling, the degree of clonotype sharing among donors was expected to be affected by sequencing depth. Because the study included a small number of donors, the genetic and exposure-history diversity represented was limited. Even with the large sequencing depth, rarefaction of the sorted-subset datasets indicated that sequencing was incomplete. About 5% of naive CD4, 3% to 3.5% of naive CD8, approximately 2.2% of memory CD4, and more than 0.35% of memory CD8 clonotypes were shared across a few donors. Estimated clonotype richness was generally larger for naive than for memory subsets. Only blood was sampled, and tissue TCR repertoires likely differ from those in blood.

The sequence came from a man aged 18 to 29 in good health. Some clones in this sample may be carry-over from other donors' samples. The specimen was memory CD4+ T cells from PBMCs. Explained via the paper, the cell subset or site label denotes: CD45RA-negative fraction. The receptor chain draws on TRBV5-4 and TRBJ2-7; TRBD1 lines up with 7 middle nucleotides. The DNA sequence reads TGTGCCAGCAGCACAACAGGGGTCCCCTACGAGCAGTACTTC. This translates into CASSTTGVPYEQYF.